This TCR beta chain was captured by sequencing in a study of somatic mutations in cytotoxic T cells in rheumatoid arthritis. Using immunoSEQ multiplex PCR, the repertoire was profiled, and TCRdb retains in-frame clones only, with some absent. The sample lists about 11,000 clones; approximately 74% were seen once. CDR3 length: 13 amino acids. Germline CDR1 PRHDT, CDR2 FYEKMQ (reference sequence). Trimming took 0 bases from V and 5 from J, leaving 7 bases between them. J is TRBJ2-5 and V is TRBV13, with D unclear. The sequence was collected from a man between 65 and 85 years old in good health. Sequenced sample: CD8+ T cells sorted from blood. CDR3 DNA: TGTGCCAGCAGCTTAGGACAGAGCGAGACCCAGTACTTC. It encodes CASSLGQSETQYF.